This T cell receptor (beta chain) was sequenced during a study of cytomegalovirus exposure and HLA in healthy donors. The CDR3 runs to 15 residues. Germline-derived CDR1 and CDR2 are LNHDA and SQIVND (reference sequence). The junction had 10 bases not matched to a gene; V was cut back by 5 bases and J by 8 bases. It was with 60 Vbeta and 13 Jbeta primers that the PCR ran. Data came from immunoSEQ multiplex PCR; TCRdb stores just in-frame clones and leaves some out. The sample has about 180,000 clones; 65% to 80% are singletons. The sequence came from a woman aged 45-65 years in good health and CMV-seropositive. Sequencing was performed on PBMCs. The rearrangement joins TRBV19 to TRBJ1-4, with 8 bases lining up with TRBD1. The CDR3 DNA reads as TGTGCCAGTAGTGGGCCGCAGGGGGCGGAGGAAAAACTGTTTTTT. This codes for CASSGPQGAEEKLFF.